This T cell receptor (beta chain) was obtained from a study of T-cell reconstitution after alpha-beta-depleted transplantation in children. The CDR3 sequence is 15 residues long. Germline lookup yields CDR1 MDHEN and CDR2 SYDVKM. V dropped 6 bases and J dropped 4 bases, with 13 bases sitting between them. This clonotype was recorded many times. Its antigen is unknown. Study outcomes and limitations: Recipient T cells and thymic progenitors that survived were the source of the high TCRbeta diversity seen at day 60 in some patients. Fresh T-cell production supplied most of the T-cell counts and diversity seen one year after transplant. Expanded graft clones, several hundred of them, were reportedly the source of alpha-beta T cells about two months after transplant.

Using unique molecular identifiers, the investigators prepared the TCRbeta library. TCRdb re-called the PCR reads with MiXCR, one entry per CDR3 protein. The table shows 97,000 or so distinct CDR3 sequences, with less than 6% occurring only once. This clonotype originated in a female patient under 10 years old who had a stem cell transplant for Fanconi anemia, so the T cells may come from the graft donor. Sample: PBMCs, mostly from graft donor cells, taken 60 days after TCRalphabeta/CD19-depleted stem cell transplant. This rearrangement joins TRBV28 to TRBJ1-6; the D is unclear. The CDR3 DNA is TGTGCCAGCAGCCTAAGAGTGCTTTATAATTCACCCCTCCACTTT. Translation: CASSLRVLYNSPLHF.